The 14 T cell receptor beta chains in this list originate from one sample, sequenced in a study of post-analysis software for immune sequencing data. Findings and limits, study-wide: Relative to controls, patients had five TRBV segments at higher frequency, with TRBV5-6, TRBV5-1 and TRBV20-1 among these.

These receptors' targets are unknown. Incorporated into the TCR beta cDNA libraries were unique molecular identifiers, which served to reduce PCR and sequencing biases. TCRdb re-called the PCR reads with MiXCR, one entry per CDR3 protein. The sample has 350,000 to 500,000 distinct CDR3 sequences; roughly 38% are singletons. What was sequenced was blood. These receptors were taken from a girl aged 2-10 years with multiple sclerosis.

As to this clonotype: One junction end disagrees with the germline gene, perhaps due to a read error. The gene calls are TRBV5-5 and TRBJ2-1; D tentatively reads TRBD1 or TRBD2 (6 bases each). The CDR3 extends over 15 amino acids. Per the germline V gene, CDR1 is SGHKS and CDR2 is YYEKEE (reference sequence). The CDR3 sequence is CASSGGTTSCNEQFF. The CDR3 bases are TGTGCCAGCAGTGGGGGGACAACCTCCTGCAATGAGCAGTTCTTC.

This rearrangement joins TRBV28 to TRBJ2-7; D tentatively fits TRBD1 or TRBD2 (5 bases each). This CDR3 has 15 residues. V lost 5 bases and J lost 2, with 16 bases in between. CDR1 is MDHEN, CDR2 SYDVKM, per germline. This CDR3 is CASSVISGATYEQYF. The CDR3 coding sequence is TGTGCCAGCAGTGTTATCTCCGGGGCCACCTACGAGCAGTACTTC.

This clonotype occurred many times. The V call is TRBV9, the J call TRBJ2-2; a possible D gene is TRBD1 (5 bases). V lost 4 bases and J 7 bases, leaving 17 bases between the germline ends. This CDR3 region has 15 residues. CDR1 is SGDLS and CDR2 is YYNGEE in the germline V gene. This CDR3 is CASSLRAGFGGELFF. DNA for the CDR3: TGTGCCAGCAGCCTCAGGGCTGGGTTTGGCGGGGAGCTGTTTTTT.

The rearrangement uses TRBV7-9 and TRBJ2-5; the D is unclear. Per germline, CDR1 SEHNR and CDR2 FQNEAQ (reference sequence). The germline V and J ends were trimmed by 2 bases and 11 bases, with 18 bases remaining between them. The CDR3 loop spans 14 amino acids. The CDR3 bases are TGTGCCAGCAGCTTACAATCCAGGTACAATGAGCAGTACTTC. Its protein product is CASSLQSRYNEQYF.

V gene TRBV2 combines with J gene TRBJ2-4, with 8 bases aligning to TRBD2. The trim removed 1 base at V and 13 bases at J, leaving 12 bases unmatched. This CDR3 has 15 amino acids. Germline CDR1 and CDR2: SNHLY and FYNNEI. The CDR3 DNA reads as TGTGCCAGCAGTGAAGGTGGACTAGCTCCTAATGAGCAGTACTTC. Its protein is CASSEGGLAPNEQYF.

The genes are TRBV28 and TRBJ2-7, with D maybe TRBD1 (5 bases). V was cut by 4 bases and J by 2 bases, with 9 bases left in between. Germline V gene sequence: CDR1 MDHEN, CDR2 SYDVKM. The CDR3 has 13 amino acids. The CDR3 DNA reads TGTGCCAGCAGTTACAGGTTTACCTACGAGCAGTACTTC. Its protein product is CASSYRFTYEQYF.

The rearrangement links TRBV4-2 to TRBJ2-7, with 10 bases aligning to TRBD2. CDR3 length: 18 residues. V trimming: 2 bases; J trimming: 1 base; junction bases outside the gene matches: 11. The V gene's germline CDR1 is LGHNA and CDR2 YNFKEQ. The CDR3 protein is CASSQPYGELAGSYEQYF. The CDR3 DNA reads TGTGCCAGCAGCCAACCCTATGGCGAACTAGCGGGATCCTACGAGCAGTACTTC.

The chain recombines TRBV24-1 with TRBJ2-1, with no clear D. The CDR3 is 13 residues long. From germline, CDR1 is KGHDR and CDR2 SFDVKD. Trimming cost V 4 bases and J 4 bases, with 7 bases left between them. For the CDR3, the DNA is TGTGCCACCAGTGAGCTCAATTACAATGAGCAGTTCTTC. It encodes CATSELNYNEQFF.

This clonotype was counted only a few times. The gene calls are TRBV20-1 and TRBJ1-2; 7 nucleotides align to TRBD1. The CDR3 spans 12 residues. Per germline, CDR1 DFQATT and CDR2 SNEGSKA (reference sequence). Trimming removed 3 bases from V and 4 bases from J; junction bases left unmatched: 2. This chain's CDR3 is CSARTGPYGYTF. In nucleotides, the CDR3 is TGCAGTGCTAGGACAGGGCCCTATGGCTACACCTTC.

This rearrangement joins TRBV3-1 to TRBJ2-7; no firm D call. V lost 0 bases and J lost 0, with 6 bases in between. CDR1 is LGHDT and CDR2 is YNNKEL in the germline V gene (reference sequence). This CDR3 spans 14 amino acids. DNA for the CDR3: TGTGCCAGCAGCCAAGAGACGTACTCCTACGAGCAGTACTTC. It yields the protein CASSQETYSYEQYF.

In its sample, this clonotype was seen a few times. CDR3 nucleotide sequence: TGCGCCAGCAGCCAAGGGTCCCTTCCGGGGGCAGATACGCAGTATTTT. Protein: CASSQGSLPGADTQYF. The chain employs TRBV4-1 and TRBJ2-3; TRBD2 is a possible D gene (6 bases). V lost 1 base to trimming and J lost 4 bases, with 15 bases between them. Germline lookup yields CDR1 MGHRA and CDR2 YSYEKL. CDR3 length equals 16 residues.

Concerning this clonotype: A much larger clone is a single base away; this may be a read error. V usage is TRBV7-2 and J usage is TRBJ2-5, with D unclear. CDR1 and CDR2 (germline): SGHTA, FQGNSA. V lost 5 bases and J lost 5, with 6 bases in between. The CDR3 is 11 amino acids. The CDR3 nucleotides are TGTGCCAGCAGCCCCAGTGAGACCCAGTACTTC. Its protein product is CASSPSETQYF.

The V gene is TRBV7-3, the J gene TRBJ2-5, with D unclear. The CDR3 covers 15 residues. Germline loops: CDR1 SGHTA, CDR2 FQGTGA. The V gene lost 0 bases and the J gene lost 4 bases, with 12 bases spanning the gap. CDR3 region: CASSLTGSMGETQYF. The CDR3 DNA sequence: TGTGCCAGCAGCTTAACAGGGTCGATGGGAGAGACCCAGTACTTC. Based on the CDR3 plus reference TRBV7-3 and TRBJ2-5, the full variable domain is GAGVSQTPSNKVTEKGKYVELRCDPISGHTALYWYRQSLGQGPEFLIYFQGTGAADDSGLPNDRFFAVRPEGSVSTLKIQRTERGDSAVYLCASSLTGSMGETQYFGPGTRLLVL.

This clonotype was seen a few times. The CDR3 DNA follows: TGCAGTGCAGGAGAATGGGAAAATGGAGGCAATCAGCCCCAGCATTTT. The encoded protein is CSAGEWENGGNQPQHF. The chain uses TRBV20-1 and TRBJ1-5, with D uncertain. In germline, CDR1 is DFQATT, CDR2 SNEGSKA (reference sequence). This CDR3 is built from 16 residues. The V and J ends lost 6 bases and 2 bases respectively, with 20 bases between them.